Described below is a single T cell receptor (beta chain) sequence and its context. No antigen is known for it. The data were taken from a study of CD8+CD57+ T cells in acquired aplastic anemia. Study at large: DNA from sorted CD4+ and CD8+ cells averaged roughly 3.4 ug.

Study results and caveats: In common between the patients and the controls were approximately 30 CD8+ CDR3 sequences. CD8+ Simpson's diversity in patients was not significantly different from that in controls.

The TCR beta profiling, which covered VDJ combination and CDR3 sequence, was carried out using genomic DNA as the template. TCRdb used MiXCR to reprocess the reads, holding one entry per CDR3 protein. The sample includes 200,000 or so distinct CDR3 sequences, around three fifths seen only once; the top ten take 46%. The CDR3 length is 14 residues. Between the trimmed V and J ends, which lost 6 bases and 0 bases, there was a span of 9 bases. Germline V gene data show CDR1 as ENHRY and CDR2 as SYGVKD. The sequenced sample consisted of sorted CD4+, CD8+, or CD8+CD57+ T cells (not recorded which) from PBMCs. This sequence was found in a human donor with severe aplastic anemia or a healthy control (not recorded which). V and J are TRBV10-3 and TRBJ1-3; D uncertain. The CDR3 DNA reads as TGTGCCATCAGGGACGTAGACTCTGGAAACACCATATATTTT. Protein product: CAIRDVDSGNTIYF.